This T cell receptor beta chain was profiled in a study of T cell changes during pregnancy in multiple sclerosis. The CDR3 is 16 residues long. V was pared by 0 bases and J by 5 bases, with 8 bases of the junction left unmatched. Per germline, CDR1 KGHSH and CDR2 LQKENI. This table comes from immunoSEQ multiplex PCR, and its TCRdb copy is limited to in-frame clones, with some not included. The table shows 100,000 to 110,000 clones, with around 92% occurring only once. The receptor was isolated from a female donor with multiple sclerosis, enrolled in a pregnancy study. The sample consisted of peripheral blood, taken after pregnancy. The chain recombines TRBV18 with TRBJ2-7, with 9 bases identical to TRBD2. CDR3 residues: CASSPPLGLAVHEQYF. The CDR3 coding sequence is TGTGCCAGCTCACCACCGCTGGGACTAGCTGTACACGAGCAGTACTTC.